This TCR beta chain was captured in a study of T-cell memory formation after mild COVID-19. 5'RACE with constant-segment primers built TCRalpha and TCRbeta cDNA libraries with UMIs. TCRdb passed the 5' RACE reads through MiXCR, listing each CDR3 protein once. Here the sample spans 300,000 to 350,000 distinct CDR3 sequences, roughly 13% being singletons. The CDR3 runs to 14 residues. Germline values: CDR1 DFQATT, CDR2 SNEGSKA (reference sequence). The study, taken as a whole, reports: CD4/CD8 balance held among clones contracting day 15 to 85, and later expanders leaned CD4+. Those CD4+ clones that contracted were mainly in CM and EM (CD8+ ones in EMRA). Whether day 37 second-wave clones are SARS-CoV-2-specific was not confirmed.

As to this clonotype: The antigen is not known.

The TCR was taken from a man between 18 and 35 years old who had mild COVID-19 (a few samples of this study predate the infection). Cell type and time point are not known. The rearrangement uses TRBV20-1 and TRBJ2-7, with TRBD1 identical over 8 bases. The material sequenced was PBMCs or a T cell subset sorted from them (not recorded which). CDR3 nucleotides: TGCAGCGCAGAGGGACAGGCTGACGGGGACGAGCAGTACTTC. Residues: CSAEGQADGDEQYF.